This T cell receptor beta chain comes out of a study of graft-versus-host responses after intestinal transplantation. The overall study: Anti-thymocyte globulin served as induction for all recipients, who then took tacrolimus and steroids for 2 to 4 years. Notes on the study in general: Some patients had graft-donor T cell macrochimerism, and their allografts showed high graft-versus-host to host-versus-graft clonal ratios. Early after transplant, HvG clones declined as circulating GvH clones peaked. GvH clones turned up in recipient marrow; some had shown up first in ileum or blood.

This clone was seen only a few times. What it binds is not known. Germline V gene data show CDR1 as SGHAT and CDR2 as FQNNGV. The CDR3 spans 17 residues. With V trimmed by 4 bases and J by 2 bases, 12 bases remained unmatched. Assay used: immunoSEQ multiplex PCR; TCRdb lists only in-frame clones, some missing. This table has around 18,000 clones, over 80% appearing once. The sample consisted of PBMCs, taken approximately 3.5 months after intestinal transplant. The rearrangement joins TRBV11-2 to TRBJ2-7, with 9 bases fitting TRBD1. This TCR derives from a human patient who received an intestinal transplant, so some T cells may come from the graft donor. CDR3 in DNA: TGTGCCAGCAGCTCCGACAACAGGGGGCGTCAGACCTACGAGCAGTACTTC. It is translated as CASSSDNRGRQTYEQYF.